This entry lists 5 T cell receptor beta chains sequenced from one sample in a study of T cells after yellow fever vaccination. TCRdb reprocessed the 5' RACE reads via MiXCR and lists one record per CDR3 protein. The sample records around 600,000 distinct CDR3 sequences, 9% to 15% being singletons. This specimen was PBMCs, taken on the day of the yellow fever booster vaccination. Receptors originate from a man aged 25-45 years who received the YFV17D yellow fever vaccine.

V gene TRBV5-1 combines with J gene TRBJ1-2; 8 bases agree with TRBD1. The V segment lost 5 bases and the J segment 6 bases; nucleotides outside the gene matches: 15. The CDR3 totals 16 residues. CDR1 is SGHRS and CDR2 is YFSETQ in the germline V gene. CDR3 coding DNA: TGCGCCAGCAGGTCGACGGACAGGGAAGGGGAAGATGGCTACACCTTC. Encoded protein: CASRSTDREGEDGYTF.

The table lists this clonotype with a few counts. The genes are TRBV20-1 and TRBJ1-5; D is possibly TRBD1 (6 bases). CDR3 length: 14 residues. In germline, CDR1 is DFQATT, CDR2 SNEGSKA (reference sequence). Trimming pared 3 bases from V and 4 bases from J, leaving 13 bases between. CDR3 amino acids: CSARVDRLNQPQHF. In DNA form, the CDR3 reads TGCAGTGCTAGGGTGGACAGACTAAATCAGCCCCAGCATTTT.

V is TRBV5-1 and J is TRBJ2-1, with a weak D call TRBD1 (5 bases). Germline CDR1 is SGHRS and CDR2 is YFSETQ. This CDR3 spans 13 amino acids. V lost 2 bases and J 9 bases, leaving 12 bases between the germline ends. The CDR3 protein is CASSFFDRTEQFF. For the CDR3, the DNA is TGCGCCAGCAGCTTTTTCGACAGAACTGAGCAGTTCTTC. Full variable domain (outside the CDR3, taken from reference TRBV5-1 and TRBJ2-1): KAGVTQTPRYLIKTRGQQVTLSCSPISGHRSVSWYQQTPGQGLQFLFEYFSETQRNKGNFPGRFSGRQFSNSRSEMNVSTLELGDSALYLCASSFFDRTEQFFGPGTRLTVL.

This clonotype was seen more than once but under ten times. The chain is built from TRBV24-1 and TRBJ2-2, with D perhaps being TRBD1 or TRBD2 (5 bases each). Germline CDR1 KGHDR, CDR2 SFDVKD. The CDR3 consists of 13 residues. The DNA of the CDR3 is TGTGCTATAGATCCAGGGACCACCGGGGAGCTGTTTTTT. This sequence encodes CAIDPGTTGELFF.

DNA of the CDR3: TGCGCCAGCAGCCATTCGGGTAGAGGGGTGGGGGAGACCCAGTACTTC. This translates into CASSHSGRGVGETQYF. The chain employs TRBV4-1 and TRBJ2-5; D assignment may be TRBD1 or TRBD2 (5 bases each). CDR3 length: 16 residues. Trimming shortened V by 3 bases and J by 5 bases, and 19 bases separated the two germline ends. Per germline, CDR1 MGHRA and CDR2 YSYEKL.